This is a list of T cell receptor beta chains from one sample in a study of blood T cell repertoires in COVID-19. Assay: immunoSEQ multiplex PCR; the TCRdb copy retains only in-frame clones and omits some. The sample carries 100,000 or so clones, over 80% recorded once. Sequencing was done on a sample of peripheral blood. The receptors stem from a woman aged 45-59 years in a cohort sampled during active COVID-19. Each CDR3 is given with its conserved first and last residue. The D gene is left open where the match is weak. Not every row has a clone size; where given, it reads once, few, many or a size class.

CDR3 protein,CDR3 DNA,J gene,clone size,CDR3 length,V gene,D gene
CASSQEVLGDWGGAYNEQFF,TGTGCCAGCAGCCAAGAGGTGCTCGGGGACTGGGGAGGGGCTTACAATGAGCAGTTCTTC,TRBJ2-1,NA,20,TRBV4-2,TRBD2
CASTVGGGPYNEQFF,TGTGCCAGCACGGTAGGGGGGGGCCCGTACAATGAGCAGTTCTTC,TRBJ2-1,once,15,TRBV6-5,NA
CASSLAVVQIPSGYTF,TGTGCCAGCAGCTTAGCGGTTGTACAGATTCCCTCCGGCTACACCTTC,TRBJ1-2,NA,16,TRBV7-8,NA
CASSEASSYNSPLHF,TGTGCCAGCAGTGAAGCCAGCTCCTATAATTCACCCCTCCACTTT,TRBJ1-6,once,15,TRBV6-1,NA
CASSNPGGAVYGYTF,TGTGCCAGCAGCAACCCAGGGGGCGCGGTCTATGGCTACACCTTC,TRBJ1-2,NA,15,TRBV6-2/TRBV6-3,TRBD1
CASSSSSTTNEKLFF,TGTGCCAGTAGTTCGAGTTCGACAACTAATGAAAAACTGTTTTTT,TRBJ1-4,NA,15,TRBV19,NA
CASSLTGTGYNEQFF,TGTGCCAGCAGCCTCACCGGGACAGGTTACAATGAGCAGTTCTTC,TRBJ2-1,NA,15,TRBV7-9,TRBD1
CASSFSSDYGYTF,TGTGCCAGCAGTTTTTCTAGTGACTATGGCTACACCTTC,TRBJ1-2,NA,13,TRBV28,NA
CASSALRAGGSQPQHF,TGTGCCAGCAGTGCGTTAAGGGCAGGGGGCAGCCAGCCCCAGCATTTT,TRBJ1-5,NA,16,TRBV2,TRBD1
CASGGSGANVLTF,TGTGCCAGCGGGGGGTCTGGGGCCAACGTCCTGACTTTC,TRBJ2-6,NA,13,TRBV3-1/TRBV3-2,NA